This TCR beta chain is drawn from a study of Graves' ophthalmopathy and Graves' hyperthyroidism. Study-wide context: Peripheral blood sampling occurred at initial diagnosis, before any treatment. Study conclusions and caveats: The model predicted progression of ophthalmopathy with a sensitivity of roughly 65%, and its specificity was about 72%. For separating ophthalmopathy from stable hyperthyroidism, a 13-signature model gave 87.88% sensitivity and roughly 77% specificity.

The authors amplified TCR beta CDR3 regions from RNA transcripts. First-round RT-PCR relied on HTBI primers, and a second-round multiplex PCR came next. TCRdb passed the multiplex PCR reads through MiXCR, listing each CDR3 protein once. The top ten clones hold roughly 44% of a sample with 200,000 to 250,000 distinct CDR3 sequences, 20% to 25% of them seen once. From germline, CDR1 is MNHNS and CDR2 SASEGT. This CDR3 has 16 residues. The trim removed 6 bases at V and 1 base at J, leaving 8 bases unmatched. As regards this clonotype: Its antigen is not known.

The sequencing input was peripheral blood. This TCR derives from a woman between 45 and 65 years old with Graves' ophthalmopathy. V is TRBV6-1 and J is TRBJ1-5, with TRBD1 matching 8 bases. This chain's CDR3 is CASRPTGDRSNQPQHF. The CDR3 nucleotides read TGTGCCAGCAGACCCACAGGGGACAGGAGCAATCAGCCCCAGCATTTT.